Each of the 23 T cell receptor beta chains below was sequenced from the same sample in a study of CD8 T cells in Susac syndrome. The authors reverse transcribed roughly 0.5 to 1 ug RNA with random hexamers. TCRdb passed the immunoSEQ multiplex PCR reads through MiXCR, listing each CDR3 protein once. Of roughly 200,000 distinct CDR3 sequences in the sample, about 94% were seen once. Source material: CD4+ T cells from PBMCs. The origin of the receptors is a human donor with Susac syndrome.

The chain is built from TRBV20-1 and TRBJ1-5, with D tentatively TRBD1 (5 bases). Germline CDR1 reads DFQATT; CDR2 reads SNEGSKA (reference sequence). The CDR3 is 13 amino acids. V was shortened by 5 bases and J by 0 bases, with 8 bases between the two germline ends. CDR3 residues: CSASGYSNQPQHF. The CDR3 DNA reads TGCAGTGCTTCAGGGTATAGCAATCAGCCCCAGCATTTT.

The genes are TRBV11-2 and TRBJ1-3; D gene uncertain. V gave up 2 bases and J gave up 5 bases, with 1 base separating them. Germline values: CDR1 SGHAT, CDR2 FQNNGV. The CDR3 is made up of 11 amino acids. The CDR3 is CASSLRNTIYF. CDR3 nucleotides: TGTGCCAGCAGCTTAAGAAACACCATATATTTT.

V and J are TRBV3-1 and TRBJ2-1; 9 nucleotides agree with TRBD2. Germline V gene data show CDR1 as LGHDT and CDR2 as YNNKEL (reference sequence). The trim removed 0 bases at V and 8 bases at J, leaving 8 bases unmatched. This CDR3 has 16 amino acids. CDR3 in amino acids: CASSQEGVAGGHEQFF. CDR3 coding DNA: TGTGCCAGCAGCCAAGAAGGTGTGGCGGGAGGGCATGAGCAGTTCTTC.

The chain is built from TRBV20-1 and TRBJ2-3; 7 nucleotides line up with TRBD2. Germline CDR1 is DFQATT and CDR2 is SNEGSKA (reference sequence). The CDR3 contains 15 residues. The J segment lost 2 bases and the V segment lost 3 bases, leaving 8 bases of the junction unmatched. Here the CDR3 reads CSASDRDYYTDTQYF. The CDR3 coding sequence is TGCAGTGCTAGCGACCGGGACTACTACACAGATACGCAGTATTTT.

The gene calls are TRBV30 and TRBJ2-1; no reliable D call. This CDR3 has 13 amino acids. Trimming took off 3 bases at V and 6 bases at J, with 12 bases between the two ends. Germline CDR1 GTSNPN, CDR2 SVGIG (reference sequence). The chain's CDR3 is CAWRAPYRNEQFF. Written as DNA, the CDR3 is TGTGCCTGGAGGGCACCGTACCGCAATGAGCAGTTCTTC.

This sequence joins TRBV12-3 or TRBV12-4 and TRBJ2-1; D assignment may be TRBD1 or TRBD2 (5 bases each). The CDR3 covers 15 residues. The ends were cut back, 6 bases at V and 9 bases at J, with 21 bases in the middle. The CDR3 is CASSLRGGGWSEQFF. The DNA of the CDR3 is TGTGCCAGCAGCCTAAGGGGTGGAGGTTGGAGTGAGCAGTTCTTC.

The CDR3 loop is CASSHDSGDPKNIQYF. In nucleotides, the CDR3 is TGTGCCAGCAGTCACGACTCAGGCGATCCCAAAAACATTCAGTACTTC. V usage is TRBV28 and J usage is TRBJ2-4; unclear D gene. The CDR3 sequence is 16 residues long. Germline V CDR1 and CDR2: MDHEN, SYDVKM. Trimming removed 5 bases at V and 2 bases at J, with 16 bases between.

The J gene is TRBJ1-1, the V gene TRBV18; D is possibly TRBD1 (5 bases). Germline CDR1 is KGHSH and CDR2 is LQKENI. The V gene lost 3 bases and the J gene lost 1 base, with 15 bases spanning the gap. The CDR3 length is 16 residues. CDR3 coding DNA: TGTGCCAGCTCACCTATAAGGGACGCCCCGAACACTGAAGCTTTCTTT. Encoded protein: CASSPIRDAPNTEAFF. Combining the CDR3 with reference TRBV18 and TRBJ1-1 gives the whole variable domain NAGVMQNPRHLVRRRGQEARLRCSPMKGHSHVYWYRQLPEEGLKFMVYLQKENIIDESGMPKERFSAEFPKEGPSILRIQQVVRGDSAAYFCASSPIRDAPNTEAFFGQGTRLTVV.

The gene calls are TRBV18 and TRBJ1-3; D remains ambiguous. Germline V gives CDR1 KGHSH, CDR2 LQKENI. The CDR3 length is 11 residues. The germline V and J ends were trimmed by 3 bases and 4 bases, with 1 base remaining between them. CDR3 DNA: TGTGCCAGCTCACCCGGAAACACCATATATTTT. It specifies CASSPGNTIYF.

The chain carries TRBV5-6 and TRBJ2-1; the match to TRBD2 covers 7 bases. Germline CDR1 and CDR2: SGHDT and YYEEEE. The CDR3 has 13 residues. Losses at the gene ends were 1 base for V and 12 bases for J; bases not matched to a gene: 7. The CDR3 reads CASSLRAGVGQFF. DNA for the CDR3: TGTGCCAGCAGCTTGAGGGCGGGAGTTGGGCAGTTCTTC.

The chain couples TRBV6-1 to TRBJ2-2; 7 nucleotides agree with TRBD2. J was trimmed by 2 bases and V by 6 bases; bases with no gene match: 9. Germline CDR1 MNHNS, CDR2 SASEGT. This CDR3 has 16 amino acids. In nucleotides, the CDR3 is TGTGCCAGCAGCCTGGGCCTAGCGGAAAACACCGGGGAGCTGTTTTTT. Translating gives CASSLGLAENTGELFF.

This sequence joins TRBV12-5 and TRBJ2-7; D ambiguous. CDR1 and CDR2 from the germline V gene are LGHNT and FRNRAP. Trimming pared 1 base from V and 2 bases from J, leaving 6 bases between. This CDR3 has 13 amino acids. CDR3 region: CASGLGRAYEQYF. CDR3 in DNA: TGTGCTAGTGGTTTGGGCAGAGCCTACGAGCAGTACTTC.

V usage is TRBV4-3 and J usage is TRBJ1-4; 9 nucleotides line up with TRBD1. Germline V gene sequence: CDR1 LGHNA, CDR2 YSLEER. The CDR3 runs to 16 residues. The junction had 6 bases not matched to a gene; V was cut back by 2 bases and J by 5 bases. CDR3 sequence (DNA): TGCGCCAGCAGCCAACTACTGACAGGGGGGAATGAAAAACTGTTTTTT. It is translated as CASSQLLTGGNEKLFF.

The CDR3 loop reads CATSRGRQTYTF. CDR3 nucleotides: TGTGCCACCAGCAGAGGGCGACAGACCTACACCTTC. This chain links TRBV15 with TRBJ1-2, with TRBD1 as a possible D gene (5 bases). Germline V gene data show CDR1 as LNHNV and CDR2 as YYDKDF (reference sequence). The CDR3 covers 12 residues. V lost 1 base and J 10 bases, leaving 10 bases between the germline ends.

The CDR3 loop is CSAYSGTGELFF. In DNA form, the CDR3 reads TGCAGTGCTTATTCAGGGACCGGGGAGCTGTTTTTT. The J gene is TRBJ2-2, the V gene TRBV20-1, with a possible D match to TRBD1 (5 bases). V lost 5 bases, J lost 5 bases, and 9 bases lay in between. This CDR3 has 12 residues. Per germline, CDR1 DFQATT and CDR2 SNEGSKA (reference sequence).

The chain uses TRBV20-1 and TRBJ1-5; maybe TRBD1 (5 bases). This CDR3 comprises 14 residues. Germline lookup yields CDR1 DFQATT and CDR2 SNEGSKA (reference sequence). V was pared by 6 bases and J by 0 bases, with 12 bases between. CDR3 sequence (DNA): TGCAGTGCCAGGGACGTTTTTAGCAATCAGCCCCAGCATTTT. It specifies CSARDVFSNQPQHF.

The J gene is TRBJ1-1, the V gene TRBV20-1; 9 bases line up with TRBD1. Germline V CDR1 and CDR2: DFQATT, SNEGSKA (reference sequence). V shed 1 base and J 0 bases; nucleotides not matched to a gene: 24. The CDR3 length is 22 residues. The CDR3 nucleotides read TGCAGTGCTAGAGCCCCGGGGCACAGGGGGCTGCGACTAGGAAGCCTGAACACTGAAGCTTTCTTT. It translates to CSARAPGHRGLRLGSLNTEAFF.

The chain combines TRBV28 with TRBJ2-1; D unclear. The CDR3 covers 14 residues. Germline CDR1 reads MDHEN; CDR2 reads SYDVKM. Trimming removed 3 bases from V and 8 bases from J, with 14 bases in between. CDR3 coding DNA: TGTGCCAGCAGTTTGGCTAAATCTGCGGATGAGCAGTTCTTC. Protein: CASSLAKSADEQFF.

This sequence joins TRBV28 and TRBJ1-5; D is possibly TRBD1 (5 bases). V was trimmed by 4 bases and J by 0 bases, leaving 19 bases between them. CDR1 and CDR2 (germline): MDHEN, SYDVKM. The CDR3 has 18 residues. The CDR3 coding sequence is TGTGCCAGCAGTTCTCCCGTGGTTCGGGGGAATAGCAATCAGCCCCAGCATTTT. It specifies CASSSPVVRGNSNQPQHF.

This chain connects TRBV6-1 to TRBJ1-2; weak D call: TRBD1 (6 bases). CDR3 size: 15 residues. Germline V lookup: CDR1 MNHNS, CDR2 SASEGT. V lost 3 bases and J lost 4, with 15 bases in between. Here the CDR3 reads CASSDPRGPSYGYTF. CDR3 DNA sequence: TGTGCCAGCAGTGATCCCAGGGGACCGTCCTATGGCTACACCTTC.

The chain links TRBV5-8 to TRBJ2-2; weak D call: TRBD1 (6 bases). Trimming took off 7 bases at V and 6 bases at J, with 13 bases between the two ends. Germline lookup yields CDR1 SGHTS and CDR2 YDEGEE. The CDR3 runs to 13 residues. CDR3 coding DNA: TGTGCCAGCGAACGCAGGGGTTCCGGGGAGCTGTTTTTT. It encodes CASERRGSGELFF.

The rearrangement uses TRBV12-3 or TRBV12-4 and TRBJ2-3; 9 nucleotides line up with TRBD2. The CDR3 covers 14 residues. V was clipped by 7 bases and J by 8 bases; unmatched bases: 10. The CDR3 reads CASNLLAGMATQYF. CDR3 bases: TGTGCCAGCAACCTGCTAGCGGGAATGGCTACGCAGTATTTT.

The chain employs TRBV9 and TRBJ2-7, with 10 bases fitting TRBD1. The CDR3 runs to 14 residues. V dropped 0 bases and J dropped 3; count of bases not matched to a gene: 0. The germline gives CDR1 SGDLS, CDR2 YYNGEE. The CDR3 DNA reads as TGTGCCAGCAGCGTAGGGGACAGGGGCTACGAGCAGTACTTC. The encoded protein is CASSVGDRGYEQYF. The variable domain in full, completed from reference TRBV9 and TRBJ2-7, reads DSGVTQTPKHLITATGQRVTLRCSPRSGDLSVYWYQQSLDQGLQFLIQYYNGEERAKGNILERFSAQQFPDLHSELNLSSLELGDSALYFCASSVGDRGYEQYFGPGTRLTVT.